This T cell receptor beta chain was documented in a study of identifying expanded T cells in peripheral blood. Study-wide points: Two-week clone count variance significantly increased as total template count grew. Technical replicates showed about 1.2 changed clones; two weeks roughly 16; four weeks 19.

The table came from immunoSEQ multiplex PCR; TCRdb's copy has only in-frame clones and leaves some out. Among roughly 100,000 clones listed, about nine tenths were seen once. Comments on this clone: Its antigen is not identified.

Losses at the gene ends were 4 bases for V and 5 bases for J; bases not matched to a gene: 2. The CDR3 has 13 residues. Germline V gives CDR1 MDHEN, CDR2 SYDVKM. This TCR was sampled from a person between 18 and 75 years old in good health. The J gene is TRBJ2-1, the V gene TRBV28, with 7 nucleotides matching TRBD2. Input material: blood. The DNA of the CDR3 is TGTGCCAGCAGTTCCGGGACTAACAATGAGCAGTTCTTC. Translation: CASSSGTNNEQFF.